Following are 30 T cell receptor beta chains from one sample sequenced in a study of identical twins. Via MiXCR, TCRdb re-called the 5' RACE reads, giving one row per CDR3 protein. The sample yields 250,000 or so distinct CDR3 sequences, about 12% seen once. The same specimen was also included in a second study, on yellow fever vaccine responses in identical twins.

The sequenced material came from memory (CD45RO+) T cells sorted from blood. These receptors originate from a young woman in good health.

The genes are TRBV6-5 and TRBJ1-1; no clear D. CDR1 is MNHEY, CDR2 SVGAGI, per germline. There are 11 residues in the CDR3. V was trimmed by 7 bases and J by 1 base, leaving 4 bases between them. The CDR3 DNA follows: TGTGCCAGCAATACGAACACTGAAGCTTTCTTT. Amino acid sequence: CASNTNTEAFF.

The gene calls are TRBV7-2 and TRBJ2-1; no definite D call. Germline CDR1 SGHTA, CDR2 FQGNSA. The CDR3 has 12 amino acids. Trimming removed 8 bases from V and 3 bases from J, with 8 bases in between. CDR3 DNA: TGTGCCAGCGGCAAAAACTACAATGAGCAGTTCTTC. Encoded protein: CASGKNYNEQFF.

This clonotype showed up just a few times. J is TRBJ2-3 and V is TRBV10-3; D uncertain. The CDR3 has 18 amino acids. Germline loops: CDR1 ENHRY, CDR2 SYGVKD. V was cut by 3 bases and J by 3 bases, with 22 bases left in between. The CDR3 DNA reads TGTGCCATCAGTGATCGGCTTGGCGACGCAAAAGGGACAGATACGCAGTATTTT. As protein: CAISDRLGDAKGTDTQYF.

This clonotype was observed a few times. The genes are TRBV4-1 and TRBJ1-6; D is undetermined. Germline V gene lookup returns CDR1 MGHRA and CDR2 YSYEKL. The CDR3 runs 16 residues. Trimming removed 1 base at V and 6 bases at J, with 13 bases between. The CDR3, as DNA: TGCGCCAGCAGCCAAGGAAGAAGCCTACCTAATTCACCCCTCCACTTT. Encoded protein: CASSQGRSLPNSPLHF.

This clonotype appeared a few times. V usage is TRBV28 and J usage is TRBJ2-5; no reliable D call. This CDR3 has 11 residues. With 3 bases removed from V and 11 bases from J, the gap between germline ends came to 10 bases. Germline loops: CDR1 MDHEN, CDR2 SYDVKM. The CDR3: CASSFSPRQYF. As DNA, the CDR3 is TGTGCCAGCAGTTTCTCGCCGCGACAGTACTTC.

This clonotype was seen repeatedly, ten times or more. This rearrangement joins TRBV5-1 to TRBJ1-1, with D perhaps matching TRBD1 (6 bases). V lost 0 bases to trimming and J lost 8 bases, with 14 bases between them. The CDR3 is made up of 14 amino acids. Germline loops: CDR1 SGHRS, CDR2 YFSETQ. This CDR3 is CASSLAGAGIEAFF. The CDR3 DNA follows: TGCGCCAGCAGCTTGGCAGGGGCCGGGATCGAAGCTTTCTTT.

The chain couples TRBV11-3 to TRBJ2-5; 15 bases align to TRBD2. In germline, CDR1 is SGHNT, CDR2 YENEEA. Trimming took 4 bases from V and 2 from J; bases not matched to a gene: 5. The CDR3 spans 17 residues. CDR3 in DNA: TGTGCCAGCAGCTCGGGACTAGCGGGGGGCACACAAGAGACCCAGTACTTC. Amino acids: CASSSGLAGGTQETQYF.

Concerning this clonotype: At one end, the junction sequence differs from germline, possibly due to a read error. The chain combines TRBV7-6 with TRBJ2-2; possibly TRBD2 for D (6 bases). Germline V lookup: CDR1 SGHVS, CDR2 FNYEAQ. The CDR3 sequence is 15 residues long. The CDR3: CASRSSSVLTGEPFF. DNA of the CDR3: TGTGCCAGCAGATCCTCTAGCGTTCTGACCGGGGAGCCGTTTTTT.

The table lists this clonotype with many counts. The chain joins TRBV7-3 to TRBJ2-1; D not resolved. The CDR3 runs to 13 residues. Germline V gene data show CDR1 as SGHTA and CDR2 as FQGTGA. Trimming took off 0 bases at V and 7 bases at J, with 7 bases between the two ends. The CDR3 loop is CASSLTSPNEQFF. The CDR3, as DNA: TGTGCCAGCAGCTTAACGAGTCCGAATGAGCAGTTCTTC.

The rearrangement links TRBV12-5 to TRBJ1-1, with a weak D call TRBD1 (5 bases). V lost 8 bases and J lost 5, with 9 bases in between. The CDR3 runs 11 residues. Looked up from germline, CDR1 is LGHNT and CDR2 is FRNRAP. This CDR3 is CASRDETEAFF. The CDR3 bases are TGTGCTAGTCGGGACGAGACTGAAGCTTTCTTT.

The gene calls are TRBV28 and TRBJ2-3; TRBD2 is a possible D gene (7 bases). The CDR3 has 18 amino acids. The V and J ends lost 5 bases and 0 bases respectively, with 21 bases between them. The germline gives CDR1 MDHEN, CDR2 SYDVKM. CDR3 in amino acids: CASSPLGGGGTSTDTQYF. CDR3 bases: TGTGCCAGCAGTCCGCTCGGTGGGGGGGGGACAAGCACAGATACGCAGTATTTT.

This clonotype was counted only a few times. The chain recombines TRBV24-1 with TRBJ2-1, with TRBD2 matching 11 bases. The germline V gene has CDR1 KGHDR and CDR2 SFDVKD. V was clipped by 3 bases and J by 4 bases; unmatched bases: 4. The CDR3 spans 16 residues. The CDR3 DNA reads as TGTGCCACCAGTGATCGAACTAGCGGGGGTTACAATGAGCAGTTCTTC. Protein product: CATSDRTSGGYNEQFF.

This clonotype has just one count. A much larger clone sits a single nucleotide away, making a read error possible. V gene TRBV7-6 combines with J gene TRBJ2-2; possibly TRBD2 for D (5 bases). CDR3 size: 14 residues. Germline V gene lookup returns CDR1 SGHVS and CDR2 FNYEAQ. Trimming took 1 base from V and 4 from J, leaving 7 bases between them. This CDR3 reads CASSLGSGTGELFF. CDR3 sequence (DNA): TGTGCCAGCAGCTTAGGGAGCGGCACCGGGGAGCTGTTTTTT.

This clonotype was seen more than once but under ten times. The rearrangement links TRBV5-4 to TRBJ1-5; D call uncertain. The CDR3 sequence is 19 residues long. Germline loops: CDR1 SGHNT, CDR2 YYREEE (reference sequence). The V and J ends lost 0 bases and 0 bases respectively, with 19 bases between them. The CDR3 here is CASSLAIYGGIGSNQPQHF. The CDR3 coding sequence is TGTGCCAGCAGCTTGGCCATATACGGCGGAATTGGTAGCAATCAGCCCCAGCATTTT.

There are a few counts of this clonotype. The chain joins TRBV10-2 to TRBJ2-1, with D unclear. CDR3 length: 12 residues. Trimming cost V 4 bases and J 10 bases, with 11 bases left between them. The germline V gene encodes CDR1 WSHSY and CDR2 SAAADI. Written as DNA, the CDR3 is TGCGCCAGCAGTGGGCGTGGCGTCGAGCAGTTCTTC. As protein: CASSGRGVEQFF.

The rearrangement uses TRBV7-6 and TRBJ2-3; 7 bases fit TRBD1. CDR3 length: 15 amino acids. The ends lost 5 bases at V and 6 bases at J; junction bases unmatched: 11. CDR1 is SGHVS and CDR2 is FNYEAQ in the germline V gene. The CDR3 nucleotides are TGTGCCAGCAGCCAGGGGGTAGCTCTAGAGGATACGCAGTATTTT. Translating it yields CASSQGVALEDTQYF.

Only a few counts were recorded for this clonotype. The chain carries TRBV29-1 and TRBJ2-4; D gene unclear. In germline, CDR1 is SQVTM, CDR2 ANQGSEA. The CDR3 runs 11 residues. The germline V and J ends were trimmed by 4 bases and 10 bases, with 11 bases remaining between them. The CDR3 here is CSVAFSGIQYF. The CDR3 region has the DNA TGCAGCGTTGCTTTCTCGGGTATTCAGTACTTC.

This chain connects TRBV2 to TRBJ2-1; 9 bases are a match to TRBD2. The CDR3 is 19 amino acids. Unmatched junction bases numbered 13, after V lost 4 bases and J lost 0 bases. Germline-derived CDR1 and CDR2 are SNHLY and FYNNEI. CDR3 DNA: TGTGCCAGCAGTGCGGTGGTAGCGGGAGAGGGGGTCTCCTACAATGAGCAGTTCTTC. This encodes CASSAVVAGEGVSYNEQFF.

The rearrangement joins TRBV20-1 to TRBJ2-7; 9 positions match TRBD1. The V segment lost 4 bases and the J segment 2 bases; nucleotides outside the gene matches: 6. In germline, CDR1 is DFQATT, CDR2 SNEGSKA (reference sequence). The CDR3 covers 14 residues. The CDR3: CSAKDRGPTYEQYF. CDR3 sequence (DNA): TGCAGTGCTAAGGACAGGGGCCCGACCTACGAGCAGTACTTC.

This clonotype was observed many times. This chain uses TRBV15 with TRBJ2-5; perhaps D is TRBD1 or TRBD2 (6 bases each). This CDR3 is 15 amino acids long. Per the germline V gene, CDR1 is LNHNV and CDR2 is YYDKDF (reference sequence). Deletions cut 1 base from V and 3 bases from J, with 12 bases between. The DNA of the CDR3 is TGTGCCACCAGCAGAGTAAAGGGGGGTGAAGAGACCCAGTACTTC. It encodes CATSRVKGGEETQYF.

The chain links TRBV18 to TRBJ2-3; 12 nucleotides align to TRBD1. Germline V lookup: CDR1 KGHSH, CDR2 LQKENI. The length of the CDR3 is 16 residues. J lost 4 bases, V lost 2 bases, and 4 bases had no gene match. The DNA for the CDR3 is TGTGCCAGCTCACCAATGGGACAGGGGGCTCCAGATACGCAGTATTTT. Translation: CASSPMGQGAPDTQYF.

The table lists this clonotype with many counts. The chain combines TRBV12-5 with TRBJ2-3; the D is unclear. This CDR3 has 18 residues. V was clipped by 0 bases and J by 0 bases, with 16 bases between them. The germline V gene has CDR1 LGHNT and CDR2 FRNRAP. CDR3: CASGLVLINPASTDTQYF. The CDR3 bases are TGTGCTAGTGGTTTGGTACTTATCAACCCTGCTAGCACAGATACGCAGTATTTT.

This clonotype came up many times. The genes are TRBV6-5 and TRBJ2-5; the match to TRBD1 covers 12 bases. CDR1 is MNHEY and CDR2 is SVGAGI in the germline V gene. V was pared by 0 bases and J by 6 bases, with 11 bases of the junction left unmatched. The length of the CDR3 is 18 residues. In nucleotides, the CDR3 is TGTGCCAGCAGTTACTCGAGTACGGGGACAGGGGGCTTAAAGACCCAGTACTTC. Its protein product is CASSYSSTGTGGLKTQYF.

In this sample, this clonotype turned up a few times. V usage is TRBV20-1 and J usage is TRBJ2-5; 7 nucleotides line up with TRBD1. There are 14 residues in the CDR3. CDR1 and CDR2 (germline): DFQATT, SNEGSKA (reference sequence). J lost 4 bases, V lost 5 bases, and 10 bases had no gene match. In nucleotides, the CDR3 is TGCAGTGCTTCTCGGACAGGCCGGGGAGAGACCCAGTACTTC. It codes for CSASRTGRGETQYF.

The chain has TRBV5-4 and TRBJ2-3, with 9 bases fitting TRBD1. This CDR3 has 14 residues. V trimming: 4 bases; J trimming: 5 bases; junction bases outside the gene matches: 5. Germline CDR1 and CDR2: SGHNT and YYREEE (reference sequence). The chain's CDR3 is CASSPGTGRDTQYF. CDR3 in DNA: TGTGCCAGCAGCCCAGGGACAGGGAGAGATACGCAGTATTTT.

This clonotype was counted between two and nine times. The chain joins TRBV6-2 or TRBV6-3 to TRBJ2-7; D is undetermined. The CDR3 covers 15 residues. From germline, CDR1 is MNHEY and CDR2 SVGEGT. The V end was cut by 4 bases, the J end by 3 bases, with 16 bases between. In nucleotides, the CDR3 is TGTGCCAGCAGTTCCTACCCCGGAGCCAACTACGAGCAGTACTTC. Translation gives CASSSYPGANYEQYF.

This clonotype has a handful of counts. This chain joins TRBV6-1 and TRBJ2-7, with a possible D match to TRBD2 (5 bases). The V and J ends lost 6 bases and 1 base respectively, with 13 bases between them. Germline V gives CDR1 MNHNS, CDR2 SASEGT. The CDR3 runs 14 residues. CDR3 sequence (DNA): TGTGCCAGCAGAATCGACGGGATGTCCTACGAGCAGTACTTC. Translation: CASRIDGMSYEQYF.

V gene TRBV6-1 combines with J gene TRBJ2-2; TRBD1 might be the D (5 bases). Germline assignment: CDR1 MNHNS and CDR2 SASEGT. The germline V and J ends were trimmed by 6 bases and 5 bases, with 10 bases remaining between them. This CDR3 contains 13 residues. The CDR3, as DNA: TGTGCCAGCAGCCTCCCAGGGACCGGGGAGCTGTTTTTT. It encodes CASSLPGTGELFF.

On this clonotype: A read error may account for a junction end that differs from germline. The gene calls are TRBV9 and TRBJ2-5, with 10 bases identical to TRBD2. The CDR3 spans 16 residues. Germline-derived CDR1 and CDR2 are SGDLS and YYNGEE. CDR3 bases: TGTGCCAGCAGCGTAGGGACTAGCGGATTCGGAGAGATCCAGTACTTC. Its translation is CASSVGTSGFGEIQYF.

The chain joins TRBV12-3 or TRBV12-4 to TRBJ2-7; D may be TRBD1 (5 bases). The CDR3 runs 14 residues. Trimming removed 4 bases at V and 5 bases at J, with 15 bases between. CDR3 nucleotides: TGTGCCAGCAGTTCCCTAGGGGTGGGCCACGAGCAGTACTTC. Residues: CASSSLGVGHEQYF.